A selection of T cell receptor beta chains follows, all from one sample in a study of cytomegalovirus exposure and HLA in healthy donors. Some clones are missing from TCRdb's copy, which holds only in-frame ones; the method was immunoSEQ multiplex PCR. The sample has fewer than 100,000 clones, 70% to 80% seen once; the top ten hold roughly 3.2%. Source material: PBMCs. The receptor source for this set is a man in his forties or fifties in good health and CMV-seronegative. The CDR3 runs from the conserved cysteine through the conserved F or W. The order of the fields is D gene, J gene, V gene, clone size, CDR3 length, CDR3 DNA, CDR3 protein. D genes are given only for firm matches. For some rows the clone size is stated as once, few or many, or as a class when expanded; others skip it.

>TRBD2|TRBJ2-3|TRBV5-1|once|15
TGCGCCAGCAGCTTGCGCGGACTAGCGACAGATACGCAGTATTTT
CASSLRGLATDTQYF
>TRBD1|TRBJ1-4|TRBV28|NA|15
TGTGCCAGCAGTTTGCCGGGACAGGGTGAAGAAAAACTGTTTTTT
CASSLPGQGEEKLFF
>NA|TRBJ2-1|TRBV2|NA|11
TGTGCCAGCACGGTATACAATGAGCAGTTCTTC
CASTVYNEQFF
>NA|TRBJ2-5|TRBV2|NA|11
TGTGCCAGCAGTGCCCCTGAGACCCAGTACTTC
CASSAPETQYF
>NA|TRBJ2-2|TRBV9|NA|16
TGTGCCAGCAGCGTAGGCGCTACTTACAACACCGGGGAGCTGTTTTTT
CASSVGATYNTGELFF
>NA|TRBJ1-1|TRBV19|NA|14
TGTGCCAGTAGATTCTCTCCAGGGAACACTGAAGCTTTCTTT
CASRFSPGNTEAFF
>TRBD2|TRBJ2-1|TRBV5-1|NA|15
TGCGCCAGCAGCTTTGGGCTAGCGGGAGTCAATGAGCAGTTCTTC
CASSFGLAGVNEQFF
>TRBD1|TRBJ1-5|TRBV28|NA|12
TGTGCCAGCACCGTCAGGGGGGAGCCCCAGCATTTT
CASTVRGEPQHF
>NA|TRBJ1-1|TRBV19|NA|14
TGTGCCAGTAGCAAAGGTTGGGGGGATACTGAAGCTTTCTTT
CASSKGWGDTEAFF
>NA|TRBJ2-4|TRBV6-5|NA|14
TGTGCCAGCAAATCGACTACAGATCCATGGATTCAGTACTTC
CASKSTTDPWIQYF
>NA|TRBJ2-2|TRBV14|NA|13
TGTGCCAGCAGCCAGGGGTTGCCCGGGGAGCTGTTTTTC
CASSQGLPGELFF
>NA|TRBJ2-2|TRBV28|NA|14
TGTGCCAGCAGTTTTCAGGGTTACACCGGGGAGCTGTTTTTT
CASSFQGYTGELFF
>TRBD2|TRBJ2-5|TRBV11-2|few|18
TGTGCCAGCAGTGGGATTTACGGGACTAGCGGGGTTGGGGAGACCCAGTACTTC
CASSGIYGTSGVGETQYF
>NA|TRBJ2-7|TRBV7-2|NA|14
TGTGCCAGCAGCTCTCGGGCAGGGGCCTACGAGCAGTACTTC
CASSSRAGAYEQYF
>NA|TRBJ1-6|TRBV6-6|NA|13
TGTGCCAGCAGTTACCTGGACAGCTCACCCCTCCACTTT
CASSYLDSSPLHF
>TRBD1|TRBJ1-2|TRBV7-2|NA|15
TGTGCCAGCAGCTTAGCCGCGGGACAGGGCCATGGCTACACCTTC
CASSLAAGQGHGYTF
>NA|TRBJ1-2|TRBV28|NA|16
TGTGCCAGCAGCCCACCCCCAGGGAGGGGGGACTATGGCTACACCTTC
CASSPPPGRGDYGYTF
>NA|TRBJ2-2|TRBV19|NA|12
TGTGCCAGTAGTATCTCCACCGGGGAGCTGTTTTTT
CASSISTGELFF
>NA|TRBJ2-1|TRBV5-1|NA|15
TGCGCCAGCAGCCTGGACTCTGGCTCCTACAATGAGCAGTTCTTC
CASSLDSGSYNEQFF
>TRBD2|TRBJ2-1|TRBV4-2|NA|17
TGTGCCAGCAGCCAAGATCCCCCGGGAGGGAAATACAATGAGCAGTTCTTC
CASSQDPPGGKYNEQFF
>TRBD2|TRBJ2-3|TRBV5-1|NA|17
TGCGCCAGCAGCTTGTCAGCAGCGGGAGGTTCGCTGGATACGCAGTATTTT
CASSLSAAGGSLDTQYF
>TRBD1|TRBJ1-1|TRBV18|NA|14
TGTGCCAGCTCCGAAAGACAGGGAGGCACTGAAGCTTTCTTT
CASSERQGGTEAFF
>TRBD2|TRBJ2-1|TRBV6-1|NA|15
TGTGCCAGCAGTGAACGCCTAGCGGGAACGAATGAGCAGTTCTTC
CASSERLAGTNEQFF
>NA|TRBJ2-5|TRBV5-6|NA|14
TGTGCCAGCAGCTTATACCAGGTACCCGGTGAGCAGTACTTC
CASSLYQVPGEQYF
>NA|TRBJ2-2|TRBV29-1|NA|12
TGCAGCGCCGTATCGAACACCGGGGAGCTGTTTTTT
CSAVSNTGELFF
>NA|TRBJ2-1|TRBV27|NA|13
TGTGCCAGCAACGACGGGACCTACAATGAGCAGTTCTTC
CASNDGTYNEQFF
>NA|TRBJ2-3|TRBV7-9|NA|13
TGTGCCAGCAGCGATACTCACGGGGATACGCAGTATTTT
CASSDTHGDTQYF
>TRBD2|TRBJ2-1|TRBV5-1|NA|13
TGCGCCAGCAGCTATTTAGCGGGAAATGAGCAGTTCTTC
CASSYLAGNEQFF
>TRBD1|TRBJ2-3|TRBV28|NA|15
TGTGCCAGCAGACATAGACAGGGGAGGACAGATACGCAGTATTTT
CASRHRQGRTDTQYF
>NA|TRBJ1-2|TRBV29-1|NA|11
TGCAGCGTTGAAAGAGCACGGGGCTACACCTTC
CSVERARGYTF
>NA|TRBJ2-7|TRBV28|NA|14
TGTGCCAGCAGTTTATCGTCGGGATCCTACGAGCAGTACTTC
CASSLSSGSYEQYF
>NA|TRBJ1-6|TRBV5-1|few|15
TGCGCCAGCAGCTCGGAAACCGGGTGGAATTCACCCCTCCACTTT
CASSSETGWNSPLHF
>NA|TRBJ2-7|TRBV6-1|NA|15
TGTGCCAGCTTGATTTCAGGGGACCTCTCCTACGAGCAGTACTTC
CASLISGDLSYEQYF
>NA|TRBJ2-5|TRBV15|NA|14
TGTGCCACCAGCAGAGGACAGCTCCAAGAGACCCAGTACTTC
CATSRGQLQETQYF
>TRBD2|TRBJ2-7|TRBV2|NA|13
TGTGCCAGCAGGCTAGCGGGGGGGGGCGAGCAGTACTTC
CASRLAGGGEQYF
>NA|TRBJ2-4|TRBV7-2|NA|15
TGTGCCAGCAGCCCCGGCGGGACTGCCAAAAACATTCAGTACTTC
CASSPGGTAKNIQYF
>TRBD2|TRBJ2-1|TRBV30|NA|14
TGTGCCGGTCGGGGGGGGGTCTCCTACAATGAGCAGTTCTTC
CAGRGGVSYNEQFF
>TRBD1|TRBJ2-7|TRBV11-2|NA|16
TGTGCCAGCAGCTCGCTGCCCGGGACAGCCTCCTACGAGCAGTACTTC
CASSSLPGTASYEQYF
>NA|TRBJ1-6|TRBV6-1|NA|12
TGTGCCAGCAGTGAACTCGGGTCACCCCTCCACTTT
CASSELGSPLHF
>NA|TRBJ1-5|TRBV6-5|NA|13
TGTGCCAGCAGTTACTCGGCGGGTCAGCCCCAGCATTTT
CASSYSAGQPQHF
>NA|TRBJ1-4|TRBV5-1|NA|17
TGCGCCAGCAGCCCCTCTACAGAATCTTTTGTAAATGAAAAACTGTTTTTT
CASSPSTESFVNEKLFF
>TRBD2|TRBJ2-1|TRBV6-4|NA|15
TGTGCCAGCAGCCTACTAGCGGGAGGGCACAATGAGCAGTTCTTC
CASSLLAGGHNEQFF
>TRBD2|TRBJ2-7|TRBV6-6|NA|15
TGTGCCAGCAGTTGGCTAGCGGGGAACTCCTACGAGCAGTACTTC
CASSWLAGNSYEQYF
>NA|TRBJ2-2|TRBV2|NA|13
TGTGCCAGCAGCCGACAAAACACCGGGGAGCTGTTTTTT
CASSRQNTGELFF
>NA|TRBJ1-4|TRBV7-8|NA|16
TGTGCCAGCAGCTTAGCGACCGGGGGGGACGGTGAAAAACTGTTTTTT
CASSLATGGDGEKLFF
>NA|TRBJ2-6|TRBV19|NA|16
TGTGCCAGTAGTATTTATGCGGGTTCTGGGGCCAACGTCCTGACTTTC
CASSIYAGSGANVLTF
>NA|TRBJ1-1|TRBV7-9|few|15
TGTGCCAGCAGCTTAGCACGGGGGGGCGACACTGAAGCTTTCTTT
CASSLARGGDTEAFF
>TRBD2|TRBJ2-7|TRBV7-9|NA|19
TGTGCCAGCAGCTTGGGACCCGAACTAGCGGGGGCCTCTTTCTACGAGCAGTACTTC
CASSLGPELAGASFYEQYF
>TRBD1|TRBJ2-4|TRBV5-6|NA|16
TGTGCCAGCAGCTTGGGGGGACAGGGGGGCAAAAACATTCAGTACTTC
CASSLGGQGGKNIQYF
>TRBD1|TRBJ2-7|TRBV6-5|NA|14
TGTGCCAGCCGGAGAGGACAGGGTTCCTACGAGCAGTACTTC
CASRRGQGSYEQYF
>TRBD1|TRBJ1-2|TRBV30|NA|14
TGTGCCTGGAGTGCCTCAGGGGGCTTCTATGGCTACACCTTC
CAWSASGGFYGYTF
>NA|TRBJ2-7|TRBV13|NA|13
TGTGCCAGCAGCTTAGAAGAGGGCTACGGGCAGTACTTC
CASSLEEGYGQYF
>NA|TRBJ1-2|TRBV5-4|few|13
TGTGCCAGCAGGGGCATCGATAACTATGGCTACACCTTC
CASRGIDNYGYTF
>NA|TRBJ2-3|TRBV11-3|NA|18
TGTGCCAGCAAGGGACACTCCATTACCACCCGATATACAGATACGCAGTATTTT
CASKGHSITTRYTDTQYF
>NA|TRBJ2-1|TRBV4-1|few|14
TGCGCCAGCAGCCAAGAAACTAACTACAATGAGCAGTTCTTC
CASSQETNYNEQFF